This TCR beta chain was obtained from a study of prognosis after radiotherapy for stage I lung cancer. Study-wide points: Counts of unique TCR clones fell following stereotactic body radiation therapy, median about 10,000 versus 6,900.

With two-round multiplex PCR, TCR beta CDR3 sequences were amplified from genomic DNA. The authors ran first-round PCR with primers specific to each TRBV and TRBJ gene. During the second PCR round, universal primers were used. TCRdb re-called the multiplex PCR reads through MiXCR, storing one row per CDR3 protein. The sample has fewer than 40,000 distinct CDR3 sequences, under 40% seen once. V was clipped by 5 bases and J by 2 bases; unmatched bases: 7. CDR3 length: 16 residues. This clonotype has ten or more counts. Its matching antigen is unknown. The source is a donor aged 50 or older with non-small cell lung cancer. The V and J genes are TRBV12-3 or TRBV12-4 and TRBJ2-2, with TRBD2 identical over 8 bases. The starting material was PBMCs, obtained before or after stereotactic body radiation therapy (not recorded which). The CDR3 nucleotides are TGTGCCAGCAGTCGGTCCACTAGCGGTAACACCGGGGAGCTGTTTTTT. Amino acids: CASSRSTSGNTGELFF.